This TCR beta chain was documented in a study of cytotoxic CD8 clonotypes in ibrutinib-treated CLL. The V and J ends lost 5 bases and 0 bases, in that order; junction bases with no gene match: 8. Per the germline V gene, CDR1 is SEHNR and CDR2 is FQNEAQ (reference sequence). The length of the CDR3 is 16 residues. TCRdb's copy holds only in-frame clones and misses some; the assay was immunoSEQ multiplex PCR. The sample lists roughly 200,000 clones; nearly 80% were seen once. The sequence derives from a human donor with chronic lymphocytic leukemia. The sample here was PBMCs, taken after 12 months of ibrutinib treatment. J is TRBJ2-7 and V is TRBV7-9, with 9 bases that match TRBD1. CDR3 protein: CASSTPGTGFSYEQYF. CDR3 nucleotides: TGTGCCAGCAGCACCCCCGGGACAGGGTTCTCCTACGAGCAGTACTTC.